This T cell receptor (beta chain) was identified in a study of T cell repertoires in cytomegalovirus infection. The study's findings and limits: In two of eight donors, the top clonotype was HLA-C-restricted CMV-specific.

As regards this clonotype: Its antigen is unknown.

MiXCR was run by TCRdb on the reads, yielding one entry per CDR3 protein. Of 500,000 or so distinct CDR3 sequences listed, 15% to 20% are singletons. CDR1 LNHDA and CDR2 SQIVND come from the germline V gene (reference sequence). The CDR3 covers 13 residues. The germline V and J ends were trimmed by 2 bases and 9 bases, with 11 bases remaining between them. Sequenced: CD8+ T cells from PBMCs. The chain carries TRBV19 and TRBJ2-1; D remains ambiguous. The origin of this receptor is a human donor in good health (CMV status not recorded). Some clones in this sample may be carry-over from other donors' samples. CDR3 in amino acids: CASSIRGFREQFF. The CDR3 bases are TGTGCCAGTAGTATAAGAGGATTTCGTGAGCAGTTCTTC.